This T cell receptor beta chain was sequenced in a study of blood T cell repertoires in COVID-19. CDR3 length: 17 amino acids. Germline CDR1 LNHNV, CDR2 YYDKDF (reference sequence). Trimming removed 0 bases from V and 0 bases from J, with 11 bases in between. Data came from immunoSEQ multiplex PCR; TCRdb stores just in-frame clones and leaves some out. This table holds over 150,000 clones, approximately 88% found once. This chain connects TRBV15 to TRBJ2-2; D is ambiguous. The clonotype was recovered from a woman aged 55-69 years with acute or convalescent COVID-19. Sequencing was carried out using peripheral blood. The CDR3 is CATSRDHYSTNTGELFF. Written as DNA, the CDR3 is TGTGCCACCAGCAGAGATCATTACTCCACGAACACCGGGGAGCTGTTTTTT. The whole variable domain, remainder taken from reference TRBV15 and TRBJ2-2, is DAMVIQNPRYQVTQFGKPVTLSCSQTLNHNVMYWYQQKSSQAPKLLFHYYDKDFNNEADTPDNFQSRRPNTSFCFLDIRSPGLGDTAMYLCATSRDHYSTNTGELFFGEGSRLTVL.